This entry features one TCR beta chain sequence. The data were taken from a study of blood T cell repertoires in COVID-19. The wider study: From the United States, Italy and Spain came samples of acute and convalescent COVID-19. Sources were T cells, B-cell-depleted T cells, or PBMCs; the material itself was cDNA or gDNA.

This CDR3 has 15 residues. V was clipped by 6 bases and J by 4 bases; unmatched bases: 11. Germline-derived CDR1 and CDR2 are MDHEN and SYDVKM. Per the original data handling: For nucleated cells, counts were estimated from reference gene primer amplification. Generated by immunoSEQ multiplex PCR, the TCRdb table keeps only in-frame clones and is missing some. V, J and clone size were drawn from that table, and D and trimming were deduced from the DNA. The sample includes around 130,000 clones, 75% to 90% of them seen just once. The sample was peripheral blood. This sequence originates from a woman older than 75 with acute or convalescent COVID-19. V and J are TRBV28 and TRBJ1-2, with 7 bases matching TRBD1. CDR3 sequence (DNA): TGTGCCAGCAGCCATGGACAGGACCTAGGCTATGGCTACACCTTC. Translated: CASSHGQDLGYGYTF.